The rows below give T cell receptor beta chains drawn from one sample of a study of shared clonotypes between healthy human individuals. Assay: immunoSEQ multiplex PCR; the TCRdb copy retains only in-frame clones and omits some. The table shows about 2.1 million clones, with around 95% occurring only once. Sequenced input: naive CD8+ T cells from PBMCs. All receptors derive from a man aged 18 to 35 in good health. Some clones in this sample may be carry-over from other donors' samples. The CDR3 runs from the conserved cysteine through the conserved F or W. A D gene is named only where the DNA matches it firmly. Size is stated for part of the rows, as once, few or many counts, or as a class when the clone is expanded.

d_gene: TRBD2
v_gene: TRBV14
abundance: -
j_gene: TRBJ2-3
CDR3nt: TGTGCCAGCAGCCAAGGAACCTCCTCCCTAGCGGGAGTGTGGGCAGATACGCAGTATTTT
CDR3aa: CASSQGTSSLAGVWADTQYF

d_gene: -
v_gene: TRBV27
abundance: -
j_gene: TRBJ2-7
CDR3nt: TGTGCCAGACGTTACGAGCAGTACTTC
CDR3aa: CARRYEQYF

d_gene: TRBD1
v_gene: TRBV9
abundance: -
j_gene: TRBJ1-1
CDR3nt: TGTGCCAGCAGCGTTGGGACAGGGGGAGGCACTGAAGCTTTCTTT
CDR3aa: CASSVGTGGGTEAFF

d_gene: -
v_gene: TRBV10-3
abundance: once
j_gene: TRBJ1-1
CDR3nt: TGTGCCATCAGGGGCTTACTTAACACTGAAGCTTTCTTT
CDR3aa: CAIRGLLNTEAFF

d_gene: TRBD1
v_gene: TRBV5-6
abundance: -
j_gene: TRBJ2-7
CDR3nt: TGTGCCAGCACCCTTATGGACAGGGTCTGCTACGAGCAGTACTTC
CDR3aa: CASTLMDRVCYEQYF

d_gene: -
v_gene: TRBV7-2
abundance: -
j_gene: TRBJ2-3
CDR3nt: TGTGCCAGCAGCCTAGGGCTGCGCACACCCCTCAGAGATACGCAGTATTTT
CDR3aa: CASSLGLRTPLRDTQYF

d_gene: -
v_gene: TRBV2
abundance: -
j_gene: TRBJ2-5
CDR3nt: TGTGCCAGCAGCGCCCGTGTGACAGTTCAAGAGACCCAGTACTTC
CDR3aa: CASSARVTVQETQYF

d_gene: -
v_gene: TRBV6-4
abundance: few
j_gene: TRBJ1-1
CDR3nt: TGTGCCAGCAGAGCCAGGGGGAACACTGAAGCTTTCTTT
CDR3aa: CASRARGNTEAFF

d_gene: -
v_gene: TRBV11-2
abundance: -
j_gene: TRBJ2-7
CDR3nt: TGTGCCAGCAGCTCACTCTGGCAGGGCTCGAGCTCCTACGAGCAGTACTTC
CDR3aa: CASSSLWQGSSSYEQYF

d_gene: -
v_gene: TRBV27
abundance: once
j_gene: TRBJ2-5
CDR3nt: TGTGCCAGCAGATCGGTTGAACAGGGATGGGGACAAGAGACCCAGTACTTC
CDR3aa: CASRSVEQGWGQETQYF

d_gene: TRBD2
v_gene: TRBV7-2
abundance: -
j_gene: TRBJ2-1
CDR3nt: TGTGCCAGCAGCTTAATGGCGGGAGAGGGTGATGAGCAGTTCTTC
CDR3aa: CASSLMAGEGDEQFF

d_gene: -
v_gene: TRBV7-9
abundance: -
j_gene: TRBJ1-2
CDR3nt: TGTGCCAGCAGCTTAGATTCAGGGTGGGATGGCTACACCTTC
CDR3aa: CASSLDSGWDGYTF

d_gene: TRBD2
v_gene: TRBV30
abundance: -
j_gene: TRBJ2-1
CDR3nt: TGTGCCTGGGGGCGGGAGGAAACTAGGAAAAATGAGCAGTTCTTC
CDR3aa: CAWGREETRKNEQFF

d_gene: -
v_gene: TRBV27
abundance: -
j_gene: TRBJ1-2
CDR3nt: TGTGCCAGCAGTTTAAAGCCAGGGTACTATGGCTACACCTTC
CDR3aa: CASSLKPGYYGYTF

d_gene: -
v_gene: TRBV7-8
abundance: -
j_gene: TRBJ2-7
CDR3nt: TGTGCCAGCAGCTACCGAGGCGAGCAGTACTTC
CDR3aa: CASSYRGEQYF

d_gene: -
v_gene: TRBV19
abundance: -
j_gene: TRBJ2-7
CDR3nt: TGTGCCAGTAGTAGGGCTCAGGACTACCCCTCCTACGAGCAGTACTTC
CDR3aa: CASSRAQDYPSYEQYF

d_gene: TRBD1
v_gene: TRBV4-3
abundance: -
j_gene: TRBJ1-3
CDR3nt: TGCGCCAGCAGCCACGGGACAGCCGAGGGAAACACCATATATTTT
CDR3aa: CASSHGTAEGNTIYF

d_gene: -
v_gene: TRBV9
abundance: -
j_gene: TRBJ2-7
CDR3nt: TGTGCCAGCAGCGCCGAGCCGCAAAACTCCTACGAGCAGTACTTC
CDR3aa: CASSAEPQNSYEQYF

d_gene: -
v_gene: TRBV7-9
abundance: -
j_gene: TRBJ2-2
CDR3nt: TGTGCCAGCAGCTTATCGGGCGGGGGACAGGAGCTGTTTTTT
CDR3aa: CASSLSGGGQELFF

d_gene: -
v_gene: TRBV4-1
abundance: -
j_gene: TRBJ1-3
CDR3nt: TGCGCCAGCAGCCCGAGGGGGGCTGGCTCTGGAAACACCATATATTTT
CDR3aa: CASSPRGAGSGNTIYF

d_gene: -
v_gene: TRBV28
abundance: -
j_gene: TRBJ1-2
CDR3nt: TGTGCCAGCAGTTTTAACAGGATGATGGGCTACACCTTC
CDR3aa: CASSFNRMMGYTF

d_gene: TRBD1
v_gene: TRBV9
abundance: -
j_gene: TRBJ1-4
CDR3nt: TGTGCCAGCAGCGTAGCTGGGGGGACAGAATATGAAAAACTGTTTTTT
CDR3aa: CASSVAGGTEYEKLFF

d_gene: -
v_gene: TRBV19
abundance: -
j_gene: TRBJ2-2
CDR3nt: TGTGCCAGCCAAACCGGGACAATAAACACCGGGGAGCTGTTTTTT
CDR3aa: CASQTGTINTGELFF

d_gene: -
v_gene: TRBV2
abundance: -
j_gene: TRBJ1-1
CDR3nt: TGTGCCAGCAGCCCCAGAGGAGAAGCTTTCTTT
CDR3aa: CASSPRGEAFF

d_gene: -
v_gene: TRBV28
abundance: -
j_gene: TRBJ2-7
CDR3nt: TGTGCCAGCATGCCCAGCGGAACAACCTACGAGCAGTACTTC
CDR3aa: CASMPSGTTYEQYF

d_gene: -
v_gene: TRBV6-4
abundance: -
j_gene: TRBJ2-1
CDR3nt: TGTGCCAGCAGTGACTCGATTAATGAGAACAATGAGCAGTTCTTC
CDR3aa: CASSDSINENNEQFF

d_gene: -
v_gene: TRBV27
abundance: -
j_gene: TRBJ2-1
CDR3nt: TGTGCCAGCAGGAATTACAATGAGCAGTTCTTC
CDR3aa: CASRNYNEQFF

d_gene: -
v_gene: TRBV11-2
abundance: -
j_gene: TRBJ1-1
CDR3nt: TGTGCCAGCACCTCGACAGTGACTGAAGCTTTCTTT
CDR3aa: CASTSTVTEAFF

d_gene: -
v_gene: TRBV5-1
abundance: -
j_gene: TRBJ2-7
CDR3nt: TGCGCCAGCAGCGCAGTTTCCTACGAGCAGTACTTC
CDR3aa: CASSAVSYEQYF

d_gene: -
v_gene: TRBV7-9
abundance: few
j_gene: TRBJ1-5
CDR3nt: TGTGCCAGCAGCTCCCCGGAGGGCGGCTATCAGCCCCAGCATTTT
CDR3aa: CASSSPEGGYQPQHF

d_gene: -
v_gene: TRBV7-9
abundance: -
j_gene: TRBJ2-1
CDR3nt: TGTGCCAGCAGCTCAAGAGACCGGATTAGGGAGCAGTTCTTC
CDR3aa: CASSSRDRIREQFF

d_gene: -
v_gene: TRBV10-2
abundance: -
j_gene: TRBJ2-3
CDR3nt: TGCGCCAGCAGTCCATACCGTACAGATACGCAGTATTTT
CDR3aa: CASSPYRTDTQYF

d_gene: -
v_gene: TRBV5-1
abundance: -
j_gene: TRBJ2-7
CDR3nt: TGCGCCAGCAGCTTGGCAGGGCGGTTCTACGAGCAGTACTTC
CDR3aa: CASSLAGRFYEQYF

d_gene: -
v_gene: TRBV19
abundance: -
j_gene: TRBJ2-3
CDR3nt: TGTGCCAGTAGTACGTCAGGACGGCGCACAGATACGCAGTATTTT
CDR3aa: CASSTSGRRTDTQYF

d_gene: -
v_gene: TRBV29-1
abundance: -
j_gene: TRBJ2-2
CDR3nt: TGCAGCGTTGGGACAGAAAGGGTACTAAACGGGGAGCTGTTTTTT
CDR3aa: CSVGTERVLNGELFF

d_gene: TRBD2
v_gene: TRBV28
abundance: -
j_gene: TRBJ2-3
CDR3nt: TGTGCCAGCAGTTTATTTGGGCCTAGCGGGCGCACAGATACGCAGTATTTT
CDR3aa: CASSLFGPSGRTDTQYF

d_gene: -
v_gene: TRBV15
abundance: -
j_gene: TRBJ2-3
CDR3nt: TGTGCCACCAGCAGGGTCCGAGTCACAGATACGCAGTATTTT
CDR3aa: CATSRVRVTDTQYF

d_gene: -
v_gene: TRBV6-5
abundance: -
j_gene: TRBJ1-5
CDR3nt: TGTGCCAGCAGTTACTTCCGCAATCAGCCCCAGCATTTT
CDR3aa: CASSYFRNQPQHF

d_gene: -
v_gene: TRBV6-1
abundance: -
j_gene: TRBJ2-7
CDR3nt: TGTGCCAGCAGTGGGACCCTGACAGAAACTTACTACGAGCAGTACTTC
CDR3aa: CASSGTLTETYYEQYF

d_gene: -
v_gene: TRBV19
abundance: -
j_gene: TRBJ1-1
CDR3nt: TGTGCCAGTACTAGTGGGAGCACTGAAGCTTTCTTT
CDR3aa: CASTSGSTEAFF

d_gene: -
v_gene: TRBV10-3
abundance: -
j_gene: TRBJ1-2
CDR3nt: TGTGCCATCAGTGAGTCTAGTAAGGAGGACTACACCTTC
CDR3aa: CAISESSKEDYTF

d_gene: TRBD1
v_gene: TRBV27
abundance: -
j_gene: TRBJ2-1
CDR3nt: TGTGCCAGCAGTTCAGGGGGTGTGCCCTACAATGAGCAGTTCTTC
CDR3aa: CASSSGGVPYNEQFF

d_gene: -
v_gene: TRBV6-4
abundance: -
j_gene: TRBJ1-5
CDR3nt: TGTGCCAGCGAGGACAAGGCCGGACAGCCCCAGCATTTT
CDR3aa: CASEDKAGQPQHF

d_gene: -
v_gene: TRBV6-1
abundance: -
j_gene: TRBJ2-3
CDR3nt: TGTGCCAGCAGTGATTGGGGTTTCACAGATACGCAGTATTTT
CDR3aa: CASSDWGFTDTQYF

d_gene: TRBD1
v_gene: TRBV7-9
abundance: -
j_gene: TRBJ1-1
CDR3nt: TGTGCCAGCAGCTATAGGACAGGGGGTATCACTGAAGCTTTCTTT
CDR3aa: CASSYRTGGITEAFF

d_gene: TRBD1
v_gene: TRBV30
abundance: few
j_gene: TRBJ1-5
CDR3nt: TGTGCCTGGAGTGTACGGAAGGGACAGGGGAATCAGCCCCAGCATTTT
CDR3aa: CAWSVRKGQGNQPQHF

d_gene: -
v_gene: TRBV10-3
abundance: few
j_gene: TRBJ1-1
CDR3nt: TGTGCCATCAGTGGCGGCGGGGAGCACTTAAACACTGAAGCTTTCTTT
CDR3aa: CAISGGGEHLNTEAFF

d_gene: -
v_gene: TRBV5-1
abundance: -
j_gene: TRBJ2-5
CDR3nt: TGCGCCAGCACCGAACCGGTACAGGAGACCCAGTACTTC
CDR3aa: CASTEPVQETQYF

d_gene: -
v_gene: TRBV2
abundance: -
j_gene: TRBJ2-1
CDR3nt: TGTGCCATTACCCGGGAGTCCTACAATGAGCAGTTCTTC
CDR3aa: CAITRESYNEQFF

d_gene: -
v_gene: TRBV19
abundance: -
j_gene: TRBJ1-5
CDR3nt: TGTGCCACCGGGGGGTTCGGCAATCAGCCCCAGCATTTT
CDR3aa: CATGGFGNQPQHF

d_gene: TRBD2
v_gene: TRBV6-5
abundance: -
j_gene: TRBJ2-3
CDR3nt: TGTGCCAGCAGCCAGCTAGCGGGTGACACAGATACGCAGTATTTT
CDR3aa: CASSQLAGDTDTQYF

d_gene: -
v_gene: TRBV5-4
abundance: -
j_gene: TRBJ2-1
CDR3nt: TGTGCCAGCAGCCCGGGACCCCGGGTAAATGAGCAGTTCTTC
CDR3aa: CASSPGPRVNEQFF